Listed below are T cell receptor beta chains from one sample, sequenced in a study of T cell repertoires and Cas9 in healthy adults. Method: immunoSEQ multiplex PCR; TCRdb's copy keeps in-frame clones and lacks some. This sample has over 14,000 clones, with approximately 89% found just once. What was sequenced was Tregs (CD4+, CD25+, CD127-, CD137-, CD154-) from PBMCs; culture status not recorded. The receptors were gathered from a human donor in good health. Both conserved end residues are part of each CDR3. Fields, in order: V gene, J gene, CDR3 protein.

TRBV18,TRBJ2-3,CASSPLTGQGRYTQYF
TRBV9,TRBJ1-1,CASSAGLYRGRTEAFF
TRBV5-1,TRBJ2-3,CASSSSGTGNTDTQYF
TRBV7-2,TRBJ1-5,CASNYLGSNQPQHF
TRBV5-8,TRBJ1-1,CASSPAFF
TRBV19,TRBJ1-3,CASTLRQTFSGNTIYF
TRBV28,TRBJ1-5,CASSPPDRAQPQHF
TRBV18,TRBJ1-2,CASSREQGAVYGYTF
TRBV11-2,TRBJ2-2,CASSSYSGLLGTGELFF
TRBV10-3,TRBJ1-1,CAISDPRGTFF
TRBV4-2,TRBJ1-2,CASSQEAKSYGYTF
TRBV15,TRBJ2-3,CATSREQGPYTDTQYF
TRBV4-3,TRBJ2-1,CASSQGGGHAEQFF
TRBV7-2,NA,CASRWRGGAIDEQYF
TRBV4-3,TRBJ2-1,CASSPRDRGLNEQFF
TRBV21-1,TRBJ1-3,CARGDNQTGNTIYF
TRBV11-1,TRBJ2-1,CASSHFLAGAYNEQFF
TRBV7-9,TRBJ2-1,CASSFGNEQFF
TRBV7-8,TRBJ2-5,CASSPGVATQYF
TRBV28,TRBJ1-1,CASRPGEVISEAFF
TRBV14,TRBJ1-1,CASSQGRKNTEAFF
TRBV19,TRBJ1-1,CASNGQANTEAFF
TRBV11-2,TRBJ1-3,CASSMGGSPGNTIYF
TRBV7-9,TRBJ2-2,CASSLVSRGTGELFF
TRBV5-4,TRBJ2-1,CASSLEAGRGNEQFF
TRBV19,TRBJ2-6,CASSSLGRSGANVLTF
TRBV7-2,NA,CASSPLDRGEQYF
TRBV6-5,TRBJ1-2,CASSYDGRGGYTF
TRBV18,TRBJ1-5,CASSPREGKSPQHF
TRBV28,TRBJ1-3,CASRGLTGGRRNTIYF
TRBV5-5,TRBJ2-5,CASSRRSRGGGLETQYF
TRBV19,TRBJ2-1,CASSRTSGGDWDEQFF
TRBV7-8,TRBJ1-5,CASSFFLGQFNQPQHF
TRBV18,TRBJ2-3,CASSPPKGLGTDTQYF
TRBV18,TRBJ1-1,CASSPTQGLSTEAFF
TRBV7-2,NA,CASSLVWGGTYEQYF
TRBV19,TRBJ1-2,CASSISDRAGYGYTF
TRBV30,TRBJ1-5,CAWTGDSNQPQHF
TRBV28,TRBJ1-4,CASSPTGKGVTNEKLFF